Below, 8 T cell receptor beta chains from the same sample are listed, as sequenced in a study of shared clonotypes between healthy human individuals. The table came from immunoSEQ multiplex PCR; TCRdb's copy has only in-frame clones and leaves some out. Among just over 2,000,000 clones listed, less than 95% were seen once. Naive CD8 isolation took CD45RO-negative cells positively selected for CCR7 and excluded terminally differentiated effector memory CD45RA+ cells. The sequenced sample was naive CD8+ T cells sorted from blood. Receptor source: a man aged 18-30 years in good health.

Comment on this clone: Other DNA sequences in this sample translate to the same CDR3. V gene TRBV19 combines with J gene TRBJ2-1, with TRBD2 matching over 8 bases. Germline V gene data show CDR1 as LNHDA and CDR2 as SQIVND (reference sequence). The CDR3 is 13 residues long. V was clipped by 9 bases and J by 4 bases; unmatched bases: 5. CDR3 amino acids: CASTTSGYNEQFF. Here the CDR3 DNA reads TGTGCCAGCACAACTAGCGGTTACAATGAGCAGTTCTTC.

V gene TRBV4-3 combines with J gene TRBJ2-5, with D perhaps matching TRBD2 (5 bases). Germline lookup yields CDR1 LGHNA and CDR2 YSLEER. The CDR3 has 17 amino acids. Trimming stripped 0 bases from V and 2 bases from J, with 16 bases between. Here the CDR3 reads CASSQDRSWRGQETQYF. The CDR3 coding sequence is TGCGCCAGCAGCCAAGATAGGTCCTGGAGAGGGCAAGAGACCCAGTACTTC.

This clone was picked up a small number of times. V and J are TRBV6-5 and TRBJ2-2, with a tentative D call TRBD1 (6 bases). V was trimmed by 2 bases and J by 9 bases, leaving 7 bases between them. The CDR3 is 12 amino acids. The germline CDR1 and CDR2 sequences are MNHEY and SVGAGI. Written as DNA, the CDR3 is TGTGCCAGCAGTTACGGGGGCTGGGAGCTGTTTTTT. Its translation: CASSYGGWELFF.

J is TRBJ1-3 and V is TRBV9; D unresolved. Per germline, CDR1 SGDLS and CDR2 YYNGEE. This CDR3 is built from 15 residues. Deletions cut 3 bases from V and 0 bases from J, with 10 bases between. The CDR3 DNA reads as TGTGCCAGCAGCGAGCTCCTGAGCTCTGGAAACACCATATATTTT. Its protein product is CASSELLSSGNTIYF.

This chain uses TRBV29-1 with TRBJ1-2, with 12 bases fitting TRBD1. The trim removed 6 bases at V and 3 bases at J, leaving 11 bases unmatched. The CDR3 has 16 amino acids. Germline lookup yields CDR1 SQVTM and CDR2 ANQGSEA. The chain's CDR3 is CSVDARDRGRDYGYTF. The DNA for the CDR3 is TGCAGCGTCGACGCCCGGGACAGGGGGCGCGACTATGGCTACACCTTC.

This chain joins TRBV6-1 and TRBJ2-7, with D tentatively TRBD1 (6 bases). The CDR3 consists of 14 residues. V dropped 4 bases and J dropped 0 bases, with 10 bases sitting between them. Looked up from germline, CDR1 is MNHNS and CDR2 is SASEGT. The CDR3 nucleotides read TGTGCCAGCAGTGTGGAAGGGGGCTCCTACGAGCAGTACTTC. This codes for CASSVEGGSYEQYF.

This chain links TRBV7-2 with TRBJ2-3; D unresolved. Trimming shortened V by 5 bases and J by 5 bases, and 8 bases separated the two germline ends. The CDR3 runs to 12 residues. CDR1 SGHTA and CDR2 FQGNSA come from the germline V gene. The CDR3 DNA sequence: TGTGCCAGCAGCCCTTTTAGAGATACGCAGTATTTT. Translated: CASSPFRDTQYF.

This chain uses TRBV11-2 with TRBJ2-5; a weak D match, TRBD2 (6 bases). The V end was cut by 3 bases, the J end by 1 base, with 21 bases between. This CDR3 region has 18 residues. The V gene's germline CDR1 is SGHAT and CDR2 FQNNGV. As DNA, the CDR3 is TGTGCCAGCAGCTTGGATTCGGGTAGCGGACCAATCCAAGAGACCCAGTACTTC. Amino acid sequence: CASSLDSGSGPIQETQYF.